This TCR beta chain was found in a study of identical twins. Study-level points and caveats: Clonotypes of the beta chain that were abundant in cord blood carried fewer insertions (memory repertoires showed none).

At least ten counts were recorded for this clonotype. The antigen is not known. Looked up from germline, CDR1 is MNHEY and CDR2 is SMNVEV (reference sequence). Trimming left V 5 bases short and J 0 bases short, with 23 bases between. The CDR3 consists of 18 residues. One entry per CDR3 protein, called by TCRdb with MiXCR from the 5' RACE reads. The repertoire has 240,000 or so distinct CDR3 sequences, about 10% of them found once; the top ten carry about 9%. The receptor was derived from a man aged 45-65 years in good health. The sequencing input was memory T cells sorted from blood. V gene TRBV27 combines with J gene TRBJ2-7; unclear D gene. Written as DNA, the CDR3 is TGTGCCAGCAGTCCGAGATTCACCGGCCACCCCAGCTCCTACGAGCAGTACTTC. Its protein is CASSPRFTGHPSSYEQYF.